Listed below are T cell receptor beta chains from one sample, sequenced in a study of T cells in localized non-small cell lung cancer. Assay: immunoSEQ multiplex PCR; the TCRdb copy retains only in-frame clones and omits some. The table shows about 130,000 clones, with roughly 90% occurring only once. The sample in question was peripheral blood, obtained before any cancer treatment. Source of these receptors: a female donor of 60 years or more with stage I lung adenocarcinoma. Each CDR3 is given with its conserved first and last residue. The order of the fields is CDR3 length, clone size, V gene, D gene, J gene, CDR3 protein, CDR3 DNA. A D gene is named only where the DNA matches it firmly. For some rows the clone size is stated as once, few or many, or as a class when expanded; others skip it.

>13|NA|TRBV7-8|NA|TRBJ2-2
CASSFTDTGELFF
TGTGCCAGCAGCTTTACGGACACCGGGGAGCTGTTTTTT
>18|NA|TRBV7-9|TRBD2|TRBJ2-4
CASSLPVGAGGGGNIQYF
TGTGCCAGCAGCTTGCCGGTTGGTGCGGGAGGAGGGGGGAACATTCAGTACTTC
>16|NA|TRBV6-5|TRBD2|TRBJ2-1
CASSWSRESLYNEQFF
TGTGCCAGCAGTTGGTCGCGGGAGTCCCTTTACAATGAGCAGTTCTTC
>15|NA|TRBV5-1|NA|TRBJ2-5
CASSLMGKSQETQYF
TGCGCCAGCAGCTTGATGGGGAAGTCCCAAGAGACCCAGTACTTC
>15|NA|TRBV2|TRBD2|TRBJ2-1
CASSETGGVYNEQFF
TGTGCCAGCAGTGAGACGGGAGGGGTCTACAATGAGCAGTTCTTC
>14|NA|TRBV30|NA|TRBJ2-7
CAWRQGGPPYEQYF
TGTGCCTGGAGACAGGGAGGCCCCCCCTACGAGCAGTACTTC
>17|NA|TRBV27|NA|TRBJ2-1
CASTPRSGQGGYNEQFF
TGTGCCAGCACCCCAAGGTCTGGGCAGGGCGGCTACAATGAGCAGTTCTTC
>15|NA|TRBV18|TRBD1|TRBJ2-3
CASSPPTGVADTQYF
TGTGCCAGCTCACCACCGACAGGGGTGGCAGATACGCAGTATTTT
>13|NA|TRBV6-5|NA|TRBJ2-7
CAIARDIIYEQYF
TGTGCCATCGCAAGGGACATTATCTACGAGCAGTACTTC
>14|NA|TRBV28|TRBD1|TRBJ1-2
CASSRQGLQYGYTF
TGTGCCAGCAGTAGACAGGGGCTACAGTATGGCTACACCTTC
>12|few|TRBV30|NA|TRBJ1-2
CAWSQDSYGYTF
TGTGCCTGGAGTCAAGACAGCTATGGCTACACCTTC
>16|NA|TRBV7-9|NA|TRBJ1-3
CASSLVGPDSGNTIYF
TGTGCCAGCAGCTTAGTAGGCCCCGACTCTGGAAACACCATATATTTT
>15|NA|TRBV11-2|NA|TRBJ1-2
CASSLEAGAHYGYTF
TGTGCCAGCAGCTTAGAAGCGGGAGCCCACTATGGCTACACCTTC
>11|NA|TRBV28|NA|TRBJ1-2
CASSHDGGYTF
TGTGCCAGCAGCCACGATGGGGGCTACACCTTC
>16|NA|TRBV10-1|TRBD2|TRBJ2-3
CASSESQAGGLHTQYF
TGCGCCAGCAGTGAGTCTCAAGCGGGAGGGCTACATACGCAGTATTTT
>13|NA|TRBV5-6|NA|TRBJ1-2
CASSSGVNYGYTF
TGTGCCAGCAGCTCGGGGGTTAACTATGGCTACACCTTC
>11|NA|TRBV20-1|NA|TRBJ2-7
CSARVTYEQYF
TGCAGTGCTAGAGTAACCTACGAGCAGTACTTC
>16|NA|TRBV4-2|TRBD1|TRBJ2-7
CASSQAGQADFYEQYF
TGTGCCAGCAGCCAAGCTGGACAGGCGGATTTCTACGAGCAGTACTTC
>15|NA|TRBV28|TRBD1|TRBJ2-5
CASGHRGPSQETQYF
TGTGCCAGCGGTCACAGGGGGCCCTCGCAAGAGACCCAGTACTTC
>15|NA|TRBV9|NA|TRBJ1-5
CASSVGDSNNQPQHF
TGTGCCAGCAGCGTAGGAGACAGCAACAATCAGCCCCAGCATTTT
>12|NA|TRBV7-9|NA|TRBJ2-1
CASSYFRGEQFF
TGTGCCAGCAGCTACTTTCGAGGTGAGCAGTTCTTC
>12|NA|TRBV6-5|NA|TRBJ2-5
CASGNRAETQYF
TGTGCCAGCGGTAACCGCGCGGAGACCCAGTACTTC
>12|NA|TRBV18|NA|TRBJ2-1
CASSPLGNEQFF
TGTGCCAGCTCCCCTTTGGGCAATGAGCAGTTCTTC
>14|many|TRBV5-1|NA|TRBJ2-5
CASSLEQGGETQYF
TGCGCCAGCAGCTTGGAGCAGGGGGGAGAGACCCAGTACTTC
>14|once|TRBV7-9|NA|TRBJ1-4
CASSLGQVGEKLFF
TGTGCCAGCAGCTTAGGCCAGGTGGGGGAAAAACTGTTTTTT
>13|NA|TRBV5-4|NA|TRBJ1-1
CASSLLVGTEAFF
TGTGCCAGCAGCTTGCTCGTAGGAACTGAAGCTTTCTTT
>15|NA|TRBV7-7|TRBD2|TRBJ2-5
CASSLGLAGGETQYF
TGTGCTAGCAGCTTGGGGCTAGCGGGAGGAGAGACCCAGTACTTC